This T cell receptor (beta chain) derives from a study of blood T cells in healthy people across ages. Sample-barcoded 5' priming and a J-beta primer mix drove a second PCR of about 7 to 12 cycles. TCRdb used MiXCR to reprocess the 5' RACE reads, holding one entry per CDR3 protein. The top ten hold less than 0.85% of the sample, which has fewer than 1,200,000 distinct CDR3 sequences, about 25% seen once. The germline V and J ends were trimmed by 1 base and 2 bases, with 10 bases remaining between them. Germline assignment: CDR1 SGHRS and CDR2 YFSETQ. This CDR3 is 15 amino acids long. This same sample was also part of a study on T cells of mothers and their children.

Sequencing was performed on blood. The gene calls are TRBV5-1 and TRBJ1-3; weak D call: TRBD1 (5 bases). This TCR was recovered from a girl aged 2 to 9 in good health. The CDR3 coding sequence is TGCGCCAGCAGCTTGCAGGGAGAGCCTGGAAACACCATATATTTT. This sequence encodes CASSLQGEPGNTIYF.